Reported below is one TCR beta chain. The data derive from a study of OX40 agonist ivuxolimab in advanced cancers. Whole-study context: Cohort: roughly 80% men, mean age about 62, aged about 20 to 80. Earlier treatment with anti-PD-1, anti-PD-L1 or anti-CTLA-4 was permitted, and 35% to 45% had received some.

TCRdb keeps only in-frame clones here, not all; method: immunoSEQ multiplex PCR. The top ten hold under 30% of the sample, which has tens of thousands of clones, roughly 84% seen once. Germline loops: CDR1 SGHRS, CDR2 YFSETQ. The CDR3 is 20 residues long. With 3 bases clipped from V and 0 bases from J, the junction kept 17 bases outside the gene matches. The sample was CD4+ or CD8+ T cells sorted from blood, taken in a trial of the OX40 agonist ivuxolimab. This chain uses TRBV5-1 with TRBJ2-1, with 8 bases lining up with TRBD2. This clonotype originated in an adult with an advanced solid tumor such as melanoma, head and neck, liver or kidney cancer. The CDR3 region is CASSYTRGISSGNSYNEQFF. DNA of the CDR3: TGCGCCAGCAGCTACACGCGGGGGATCAGTAGCGGGAACTCCTACAATGAGCAGTTCTTC.